Presented here are 25 T cell receptor beta chains from one specimen sequenced in a study of T cell responses to AZD1222 COVID-19 vaccine (dated by TCRdb to 2020 to 2022). Library preparation was by the immunoSEQ multiplex PCR assay. The source is immuneACCESS, and TCRdb retained only in-frame sequences with V and J called. Part of the clones is not carried over; for the studies checked, unresolved V genes explain less than half of this, and the remainder is unexplained. Within this sample are about 110,000 clones, with over 80% of them counted one time only. The top ten constitute about 6.8% of the sample. The label giving this sample's time point can be read as: about 28 days (+/-7) after the second vaccine dose. The starting material was peripheral blood, obtained 28 days after the second AZD1222 dose. These receptors originate from an adult who received the AZD1222 COVID-19 vaccine.

This chain links TRBV4-2 with TRBJ2-7, with 7 bases matching TRBD2. Trimming cost V 0 bases and J 11 bases; bases outside gene matches: 7. CDR3 length equals 13 residues. Germline V CDR1 and CDR2: LGHNA, YNFKEQ. The CDR3 here is CASSQETGGREYF. The CDR3 nucleotides are TGTGCCAGCAGCCAAGAAACCGGAGGGAGGGAGTACTTC.

The chain is built from TRBV6-1 and TRBJ2-1; 11 bases agree with TRBD2. The ends lost 4 bases at V and 3 bases at J; junction bases unmatched: 5. There are 16 residues in the CDR3. In germline, CDR1 is MNHNS, CDR2 SASEGT. CDR3 DNA: TGTGCCAGCAGTGGAAGACTAGCGGGAAGCTACAATGAGCAGTTCTTC. Encoded protein: CASSGRLAGSYNEQFF.

This clone has a handful of counts. The chain couples TRBV6-5 to TRBJ1-2; D is unresolved. Trimming stripped 0 bases from V and 1 base from J, with 12 bases between. CDR3 length equals 16 residues. Germline V lookup: CDR1 MNHEY, CDR2 SVGAGI. As DNA, the CDR3 is TGTGCCAGCAGTTACTCAGGATCCCATATTAACTATGGCTACACCTTC. Protein product: CASSYSGSHINYGYTF.

The chain has TRBV27 and TRBJ1-6; 11 positions match TRBD1. After removal of 4 bases from V and 10 bases from J, the junction contained 3 bases not matched to a gene. Germline lookup yields CDR1 MNHEY and CDR2 SMNVEV (reference sequence). The CDR3 contains 14 residues. The DNA of the CDR3 is TGTGCCAGCAGTTGGACAGGGGGCGCCTCACCCCTCCACTTT. Its translation is CASSWTGGASPLHF.

The chain joins TRBV7-9 to TRBJ1-2, with D possibly TRBD1 on 6 matching bases. This CDR3 region has 15 residues. V lost 5 bases to trimming and J lost 0 bases, with 13 bases between them. The germline gives CDR1 SEHNR, CDR2 FQNEAQ (reference sequence). CDR3 amino acids: CASSPGASANYGYTF. The CDR3 bases are TGTGCCAGCAGCCCAGGGGCCTCAGCTAACTATGGCTACACCTTC.

The genes are TRBV11-2 and TRBJ2-2; no clear D. The CDR3 consists of 13 residues. CDR1 is SGHAT and CDR2 is FQNNGV in the germline V gene. Trimming took off 1 base at V and 7 bases at J, with 7 bases between the two ends. CDR3 residues: CASSLGGFGELFF. The CDR3 coding sequence is TGTGCCAGCAGCTTAGGAGGTTTCGGGGAGCTGTTTTTT.

The chain links TRBV27 to TRBJ2-7; 8 bases fit TRBD2. The CDR3 extends over 16 amino acids. The V and J ends lost 2 bases and 1 base, in that order; junction bases with no gene match: 7. Germline V gene data show CDR1 as MNHEY and CDR2 as SMNVEV (reference sequence). The CDR3 loop is CASSLALAGRSYEQYF. The CDR3 coding sequence is TGTGCCAGCAGTTTAGCCCTAGCGGGTAGGTCCTACGAGCAGTACTTC.

The genes are TRBV5-6 and TRBJ2-7; 9 bases map to TRBD1. Trimming cost V 1 base and J 5 bases; bases outside gene matches: 4. The CDR3 consists of 14 residues. CDR1 and CDR2 (germline): SGHDT, YYEEEE. The CDR3 coding sequence is TGTGCCAGCAGCTTGCGGGACAGGGTCGACGAGCAGTACTTC. Residues: CASSLRDRVDEQYF.

The V call is TRBV5-4, the J call TRBJ1-2, with TRBD1 matching over 9 bases. The J segment lost 4 bases and the V segment lost 6 bases, leaving 10 bases of the junction unmatched. CDR1 and CDR2 from the germline V gene are SGHNT and YYREEE (reference sequence). This CDR3 is 15 amino acids long. The CDR3 sequence: CASTIQGQGFYGYTF. The DNA for the CDR3 is TGTGCCAGCACAATACAGGGACAGGGATTCTATGGCTACACCTTC.

This chain joins TRBV5-6 and TRBJ1-6, with 7 bases matching TRBD1. This CDR3 region has 16 residues. Germline V gene sequence: CDR1 SGHDT, CDR2 YYEEEE. With V trimmed by 2 bases and J by 5 bases, 7 bases remained unmatched. The CDR3 here is CASSFGRGTHNSPLHF. The CDR3 nucleotides are TGTGCCAGCAGCTTCGGCAGGGGGACTCATAATTCACCCCTCCACTTT.

The chain joins TRBV4-1 to TRBJ2-7, with D tentatively TRBD2 (5 bases). The V end was cut by 3 bases, the J end by 4 bases, with 19 bases between. CDR1 is MGHRA and CDR2 is YSYEKL in the germline V gene. This CDR3 has 16 residues. DNA for the CDR3: TGCGCCAGCAGCCAGCCGGTAGGGTATACTAGGTACGAGCAGTACTTC. It encodes CASSQPVGYTRYEQYF.

The chain carries TRBV2 and TRBJ2-1; 14 positions agree with TRBD2. The CDR3 spans 16 residues. Per the germline V gene, CDR1 is SNHLY and CDR2 is FYNNEI. Trimming removed 6 bases from V and 6 bases from J; junction bases left unmatched: 7. Here the CDR3 reads CASRGTSGSKGNEQFF. DNA of the CDR3: TGTGCCAGCAGGGGGACTAGCGGGAGCAAAGGCAATGAGCAGTTCTTC.

The rearrangement uses TRBV5-1 and TRBJ2-3; D ambiguous. This CDR3 is built from 15 residues. Trimming cost V 4 bases and J 2 bases, with 14 bases left between them. Germline V gene data show CDR1 as SGHRS and CDR2 as YFSETQ. The CDR3 loop reads CASSIDRSSTDTQYF. In nucleotides, the CDR3 is TGCGCCAGCAGCATCGACCGGTCGTCCACAGATACGCAGTATTTT.

The chain carries TRBV6-5 and TRBJ1-1; D gene unclear. V was cut by 6 bases and J by 0 bases, with 11 bases left in between. Germline V gene lookup returns CDR1 MNHEY and CDR2 SVGAGI. The CDR3 extends over 14 amino acids. The CDR3 nucleotides are TGTGCCAGCAGAGTACAGCCCATGAACACTGAAGCTTTCTTT. Its protein product is CASRVQPMNTEAFF.

The V and J genes are TRBV7-2 and TRBJ2-3; 12 positions match TRBD2. V shed 5 bases, J shed 3 bases, and the junction held 12 bases outside the gene matches. Germline assignment: CDR1 SGHTA and CDR2 FQGNSA. The CDR3 covers 18 residues. Here the CDR3 DNA reads TGTGCCAGCAGCCCCGGACTAGCGGGGCCCATCGGTACAGATACGCAGTATTTT. This translates into CASSPGLAGPIGTDTQYF.

The chain employs TRBV3-1 (or the pseudogene TRBV3-2) and TRBJ2-5; D remains unclear. This CDR3 has 13 residues. V gave up 3 bases and J gave up 2 bases, with 7 bases separating them. The germline gives CDR1 LGHDT, CDR2 YNNKEL (reference sequence). CDR3: CASSHGTQETQYF. The CDR3 coding sequence is TGTGCCAGCAGCCACGGCACTCAAGAGACCCAGTACTTC.

The V gene is TRBV11-1, the J gene TRBJ2-1; TRBD2 aligns across 14 bases. J lost 10 bases, V lost 5 bases, and 10 bases had no gene match. The CDR3 is 16 amino acids. The germline CDR1 and CDR2 sequences are SGHAT and FQDESV (reference sequence). The CDR3 region is CASSPPTSGGAKEQFF. CDR3 in DNA: TGTGCCAGCAGCCCCCCGACTAGCGGGGGGGCCAAAGAGCAGTTCTTC.

CDR3 residues: CASSLRGGNNEQFF. The CDR3 DNA reads TGTGCCAGCAGCCTCAGGGGAGGAAACAATGAGCAGTTCTTC. The chain recombines TRBV7-2 with TRBJ2-1, with D possibly being TRBD1 or TRBD2 (6 bases each). Germline V gene data show CDR1 as SGHTA and CDR2 as FQGNSA. V was shortened by 5 bases and J by 5 bases, with 13 bases between the two germline ends. CDR3 length: 14 amino acids.

This chain uses TRBV28 with TRBJ1-1; D may be TRBD1 (6 bases). V was trimmed by 6 bases and J by 4 bases, leaving 15 bases between them. CDR1 is MDHEN and CDR2 is SYDVKM in the germline V gene. The CDR3 is 14 residues long. The chain's CDR3 is CASRYTGSPTEAFF. The CDR3 coding sequence is TGTGCCAGCAGATACACAGGGAGCCCCACTGAAGCTTTCTTT.

The V call is TRBV11-2, the J call TRBJ2-5; the match to TRBD1 covers 8 bases. The germline V gene encodes CDR1 SGHAT and CDR2 FQNNGV. The CDR3 is 13 residues long. Losses at the gene ends were 5 bases for V and 3 bases for J; bases not matched to a gene: 2. For the CDR3, the DNA is TGTGCCAGCAGCGGGACAGGAGAAGAGACCCAGTACTTC. Its protein product is CASSGTGEETQYF.

The CDR3 spells CASSLPTAGGNTQYF. The CDR3 nucleotides are TGTGCCAGCAGCCTCCCTACCGCGGGGGGGAACACGCAGTATTTT. The chain recombines TRBV5-4 with TRBJ2-3; 9 nucleotides agree with TRBD2. With 4 bases clipped from V and 9 bases from J, the junction kept 12 bases outside the gene matches. The CDR3 runs to 15 residues. Germline lookup yields CDR1 SGHNT and CDR2 YYREEE (reference sequence).

The chain links TRBV5-1 to TRBJ1-4; a weak D match, TRBD1 (5 bases). CDR3 size: 12 residues. With 6 bases removed from V and 8 bases from J, the gap between germline ends came to 11 bases. In germline, CDR1 is SGHRS, CDR2 YFSETQ. The CDR3 DNA reads as TGCGCCAGCAAGGACATGTGGGAAAAACTGTTTTTT. It specifies CASKDMWEKLFF.

This clone was counted once. The V gene is TRBV5-5, the J gene TRBJ1-2, with D possibly TRBD1 on 5 matching bases. The CDR3 covers 14 residues. Germline V gene sequence: CDR1 SGHKS, CDR2 YYEKEE (reference sequence). The V end lost 6 bases, the J end lost 8 bases, and 20 bases lay between the germline ends. CDR3 in amino acids: CASIPTPTAGGYTF. CDR3 DNA: TGTGCCAGCATACCCACACCGACAGCCGGGGGCTACACCTTC.

This clone was seen once. This sequence joins TRBV6-5 and TRBJ1-5; D may be TRBD1 (5 bases). The germline CDR1 and CDR2 sequences are MNHEY and SVGAGI. The germline V and J ends were trimmed by 7 bases and 6 bases, with 10 bases remaining between them. The CDR3 consists of 12 residues. CDR3 nucleotide sequence: TGTGCCAGCACGATCGGGGGTCAGCCCCAGCATTTT. Protein product: CASTIGGQPQHF.

The chain uses TRBV15 and TRBJ2-3; D possibly corresponds to TRBD1 (5 bases). Germline CDR1 and CDR2: LNHNV and YYDKDF (reference sequence). V lost 2 bases to trimming and J lost 11 bases, with 11 bases between them. The CDR3 extends over 12 amino acids. The CDR3 nucleotides read TGTGCCACCAGCAGACAACAGGAAGTGCAGTATTTT. This gives the protein CATSRQQEVQYF.